A single sample gave rise to the 2 T cell receptor beta chains below, sequenced in a study of human T cells and chemical hapten exposure. Each CDR3 protein is one row after TCRdb ran MiXCR on the RACE reads. The repertoire holds around 360,000 distinct CDR3 sequences, with about 6% as singletons. This sample's time point: patch test 2, 6 weeks after DPC sensitization. Described treatment: therapeutic diphenylcyclopropenone sensitization with weekly scalp DPC. This specimen was whole blood, taken in connection with sensitization to the hapten diphenylcyclopropenone (DPC). The source is a woman in her late teens or twenties with alopecia areata. Some clones in this sample may be carry-over from other donors' samples.

This clonotype was counted a few times. This chain joins TRBV20-1 and TRBJ2-1; D possibly corresponds to TRBD2 (6 bases). This CDR3 comprises 16 residues. Looked up from germline, CDR1 is DFQATT and CDR2 is SNEGSKA (reference sequence). Trimming took 2 bases from V and 1 from J, leaving 15 bases between them. Here the CDR3 reads CSARRAQAGSYNEQFF. In DNA form, the CDR3 reads TGCAGTGCTAGAAGGGCACAGGCGGGATCCTACAATGAGCAGTTCTTC.

Only a few counts were recorded for this clonotype. The rearrangement uses TRBV4-2 and TRBJ1-3; D call uncertain. V lost 0 bases and J lost 3, with 18 bases in between. Germline CDR1 reads LGHNA; CDR2 reads YNFKEQ. This CDR3 comprises 18 residues. The CDR3 DNA reads as TGTGCCAGCAGCCAAGATGTCCTGGTGGAGGAAGGTGGAAACACCATATATTTT. Its translation is CASSQDVLVEEGGNTIYF.